This TCR beta chain was identified during a study of cytomegalovirus exposure and HLA in healthy donors. A word on this clone: Its antigen is currently unknown.

The PCR had 60 Vbeta and 13 Jbeta primers. The assay was immunoSEQ multiplex PCR, and TCRdb's table has in-frame clones only and misses some. The table has approximately 110,000 clones, over 65% seen once; the top ten hold roughly 5%. Whole-study findings and limits: Researchers catalogued about 150 TCR beta chains as cytomegalovirus-associated. Later analysis identified a missense DCLRE1C variant that was linked to TCR beta V- and J-gene trimming. Most TCR beta V segments were productive about 87% or about 30% of the time in an earlier analysis.

The receptor comes from a female donor in good health and CMV-seropositive. Sequencing was done on a sample of PBMCs.

DNA for the CDR3: TGTGCCTGGAGTAGGGGGGGCCCGTACAATGAGCAGTTCTTC. Residues: CAWSRGGPYNEQFF. The chain couples TRBV30 to TRBJ2-1, with a possible D match to TRBD2 (7 bases). In germline, CDR1 is GTSNPN, CDR2 SVGIG (reference sequence). The V and J ends lost 2 bases and 4 bases respectively, with 12 bases between them. This CDR3 comprises 14 residues.